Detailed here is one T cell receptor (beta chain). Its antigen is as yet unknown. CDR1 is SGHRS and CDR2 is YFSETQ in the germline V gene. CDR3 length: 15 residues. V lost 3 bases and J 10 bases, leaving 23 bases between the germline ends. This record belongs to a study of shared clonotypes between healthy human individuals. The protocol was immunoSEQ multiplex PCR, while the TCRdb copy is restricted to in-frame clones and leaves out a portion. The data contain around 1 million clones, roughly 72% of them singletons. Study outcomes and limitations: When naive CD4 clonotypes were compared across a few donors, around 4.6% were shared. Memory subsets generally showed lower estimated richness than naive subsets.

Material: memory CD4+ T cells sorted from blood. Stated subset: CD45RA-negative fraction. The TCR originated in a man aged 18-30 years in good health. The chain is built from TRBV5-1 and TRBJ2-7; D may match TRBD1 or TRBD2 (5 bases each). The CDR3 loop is CASSSDSTTLGRQYF. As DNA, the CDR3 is TGCGCCAGCAGCTCCGACTCGACTACTCTGGGACGACAGTACTTC.